This passage covers 21 T cell receptor beta chains from one sample sequenced in a study of CD8 T cells in ankylosing spondylitis. Study results and caveats: For ankylosing spondylitis blood, a TCR beta motif of 7 to 9 highly homologous variants appeared characteristic.

TCRdb ran MiXCR on the 5' RACE reads and lists one entry per CDR3 protein. The table has 250,000 to 350,000 distinct CDR3 sequences, roughly 8% seen once. These receptors are not linked to any known antigen. Material for sequencing was blood, either unsorted or a sorted T cell fraction (not recorded which). The receptor source for this set is a male donor with ankylosing spondylitis.

A few counts support this clonotype. This chain links TRBV24-1 with TRBJ2-3; no clear D. Germline V gene data show CDR1 as KGHDR and CDR2 as SFDVKD. This CDR3 spans 14 amino acids. The V gene lost 7 bases and the J gene lost 2 bases, with 12 bases spanning the gap. The CDR3 protein is CATSEPLATDTQYF. CDR3 in DNA: TGTGCCACCAGCGAACCCTTAGCCACAGATACGCAGTATTTT.

The chain combines TRBV28 with TRBJ1-2, with D unresolved. Between the trimmed V and J ends, which lost 6 bases and 2 bases, there was a span of 4 bases. Germline V lookup: CDR1 MDHEN, CDR2 SYDVKM. This CDR3 has 11 amino acids. The CDR3 DNA reads TGTGCCAGCAGCGGGAACTATGGCTACACCTTC. Translated, it gives CASSGNYGYTF.

The chain employs TRBV7-2 and TRBJ2-1, with D maybe TRBD2 (6 bases). This CDR3 has 15 amino acids. Germline V gene lookup returns CDR1 SGHTA and CDR2 FQGNSA. The V and J ends lost 3 bases and 4 bases respectively, with 13 bases between them. CDR3 sequence reads: CASSLPWDSYNEQFF. CDR3 bases: TGTGCCAGCAGCTTGCCGTGGGACTCTTACAATGAGCAGTTCTTC.

The chain has TRBV11-2 and TRBJ2-3, with TRBD2 matching over 10 bases. V gave up 5 bases and J gave up 6 bases; unmatched junction bases: 11. Per the germline V gene, CDR1 is SGHAT and CDR2 is FQNNGV. CDR3 length: 16 amino acids. Here the CDR3 DNA reads TGTGCCAGCAGCCCGAAGTTAGCGGGAGGTGTGGATACGCAGTATTTT. Translation: CASSPKLAGGVDTQYF.

The V and J genes are TRBV10-3 and TRBJ2-7; 16 bases match TRBD2. In germline, CDR1 is ENHRY, CDR2 SYGVKD. The V and J ends lost 6 bases and 4 bases, in that order; junction bases with no gene match: 3. The CDR3 spans 15 residues. The CDR3 DNA sequence: TGTGCCATCAGGGGACTAGCGGGAGGGCGGTACGAGCAGTACTTC. This encodes CAIRGLAGGRYEQYF.

This CDR3 is CASRAQGRGYTF. DNA for the CDR3: TGTGCCAGCAGAGCCCAAGGTCGAGGCTACACCTTC. This sequence joins TRBV25-1 and TRBJ1-2; D not certain. CDR3 size: 12 residues. Germline V CDR1 and CDR2: MGHDK, SYGVNS. With 6 bases removed from V and 8 bases from J, the gap between germline ends came to 13 bases.

V and J are TRBV7-6 and TRBJ2-7; D is unresolved. Germline assignment: CDR1 SGHVS and CDR2 FNYEAQ. The CDR3 covers 17 residues. Trimming cost V 1 base and J 6 bases, with 22 bases left between them. CDR3 loop: CASSLEEPSLGFREQYF. The CDR3, as DNA: TGTGCCAGCAGCTTAGAGGAACCCTCACTGGGGTTTCGCGAGCAGTACTTC.

This clonotype was seen a few times. The chain has TRBV6-5 and TRBJ1-3; D uncertain. Germline values: CDR1 MNHEY, CDR2 SVGAGI. V lost 6 bases, J lost 0 bases, and 12 bases lay in between. This CDR3 has 15 amino acids. CDR3 coding DNA: TGTGCCAGCAGCTACCGGCCTCTCTCTGGAAACACCATATATTTT. Its protein product is CASSYRPLSGNTIYF.

In this sample, this clonotype turned up a few times. This sequence joins TRBV10-3 and TRBJ2-5; a possible D gene is TRBD2 (6 bases). This CDR3 comprises 15 residues. Germline V gives CDR1 ENHRY, CDR2 SYGVKD. DNA of the CDR3: TGTGTCACTTCGATCGGGGGAGGAAGACAAGAGACCCAGTACTTC. Encoded protein: CVTSIGGGRQETQYF.

This clonotype was recorded many times. The chain carries TRBV5-1 and TRBJ2-3, with 7 bases matching TRBD2. Looked up from germline, CDR1 is SGHRS and CDR2 is YFSETQ. This CDR3 is built from 15 residues. V lost 2 bases to trimming and J lost 2 bases; unmatched junction nucleotides: 5. The CDR3 nucleotides are TGCGCCAGCAGCTTTTCCAGCGGGACCACAGATACGCAGTATTTT. It encodes CASSFSSGTTDTQYF.

Remarks on this clonotype: A read error may produce the germline difference seen at one junction end. The CDR3, as DNA: TGCAGTGCCCCCGGGACAGGGAACTTC. This sequence encodes CSAPGTGNF. The rearrangement uses TRBV20-1 and TRBJ2-7, with 9 bases lining up with TRBD1. The germline V gene encodes CDR1 DFQATT and CDR2 SNEGSKA (reference sequence). This CDR3 contains 9 residues.

This clonotype appeared a few times. This sequence joins TRBV27 and TRBJ2-7; 9 bases agree with TRBD2. Germline CDR1 is MNHEY and CDR2 is SMNVEV (reference sequence). V lost 5 bases, J lost 4 bases, and 6 bases stayed unmatched. The CDR3 length is 14 residues. CDR3 in DNA: TGTGCCAGCAGTCTAAGACTAGCGGAGTACGAGCAGTACTTC. Its translation: CASSLRLAEYEQYF.

This clonotype appeared many times. The chain recombines TRBV10-3 with TRBJ1-3; 8 positions match TRBD1. V lost 10 bases and J lost 3; bases outside the gene matches: 11. CDR3 length equals 15 residues. The V gene's germline CDR1 is ENHRY and CDR2 SYGVKD. As DNA, the CDR3 is TGTGCCACCCTTGACGGACAGGGTGGTGGAAACACCATATATTTT. Translation gives CATLDGQGGGNTIYF.

The chain recombines TRBV7-2 with TRBJ1-5; D is unclear. CDR1 is SGHTA, CDR2 FQGNSA, per germline. Deletions cut 5 bases from V and 2 bases from J, with 10 bases between. The length of the CDR3 is 14 residues. CDR3 sequence: CASSPRRGNQPQHF. The CDR3 bases are TGTGCCAGCAGCCCCCGGCGTGGCAATCAGCCCCAGCATTTT. Filled out from reference TRBV7-2 and TRBJ1-5, the complete variable domain reads GAGVSQSPSNKVTEKGKDVELRCDPISGHTALYWYRQSLGQGLEFLIYFQGNSAPDKSGLPSDRFSAERTGGSVSTLTIQRTQQEDSAVYLCASSPRRGNQPQHFGDGTRLSIL.

The table lists this clonotype with a few counts. For the CDR3, the DNA is TGTGCCACCAGTGACCCAGGGGGATCATCAAGGGGGGAGACCCAGTACTTC. This codes for CATSDPGGSSRGETQYF. The gene calls are TRBV24-1 and TRBJ2-5, with TRBD1 identical over 7 bases. Germline assignment: CDR1 KGHDR and CDR2 SFDVKD. V was pared by 4 bases and J by 5 bases, with 15 bases of the junction left unmatched. There are 17 residues in the CDR3.

There are a few counts of this clonotype. The chain combines TRBV12-3 or TRBV12-4 with TRBJ2-2; a possible D gene is TRBD2 (6 bases). This CDR3 region has 13 residues. V dropped 10 bases and J dropped 4 bases, with 13 bases sitting between them. CDR3 sequence reads: CANSRGGTGELFF. The CDR3 nucleotides read TGTGCCAACTCCCGGGGAGGCACCGGGGAGCTGTTTTTT.

This clonotype has at least ten counts. The chain combines TRBV5-1 with TRBJ2-5, with D hard to call. The CDR3 length is 14 residues. V was pared by 2 bases and J by 5 bases, with 13 bases between. The germline V gene encodes CDR1 SGHRS and CDR2 YFSETQ. The CDR3 loop reads CASSFGPSGETQYF. The CDR3 region has the DNA TGCGCCAGCAGCTTTGGCCCATCCGGGGAGACCCAGTACTTC.

This clonotype was observed at least ten times. The rearrangement uses TRBV19 and TRBJ1-5; tentative D call: TRBD1 (5 bases). The V end was cut by 3 bases, the J end by 7 bases, with 16 bases between. The CDR3 has 15 amino acids. Looked up from germline, CDR1 is LNHDA and CDR2 is SQIVND (reference sequence). CDR3 amino acids: CASSILGQGGQPQHF. The CDR3 DNA sequence: TGTGCCAGTAGTATCCTGGGGCAGGGAGGCCAGCCCCAGCATTTT.

This clonotype was picked up a small number of times. The chain has TRBV20-1 and TRBJ2-7, with D possibly matching TRBD2 (8 bases). The CDR3 loop spans 14 amino acids. From germline, CDR1 is DFQATT and CDR2 SNEGSKA (reference sequence). The V end was cut by 5 bases, the J end by 4 bases, with 18 bases between. The CDR3 DNA sequence: TGCAGTGCTCCACGACAGGGCGGGGGGTACGAGCAGTACTTC. Its translation: CSAPRQGGGYEQYF.

The chain uses TRBV7-9 and TRBJ1-1; D gene unclear. The CDR3 covers 14 residues. Germline V gives CDR1 SEHNR, CDR2 FQNEAQ (reference sequence). V lost 2 bases, J lost 7 bases, and 14 bases lay in between. CDR3 loop: CASSLLAGPDEAFF. DNA for the CDR3: TGTGCCAGCAGCTTACTTGCAGGTCCTGATGAAGCTTTCTTT.

The genes are TRBV3-1 and TRBJ1-1; 9 bases line up with TRBD1. This CDR3 comprises 14 residues. The germline V gene encodes CDR1 LGHDT and CDR2 YNNKEL (reference sequence). The V segment lost 0 bases and the J segment 10 bases; nucleotides outside the gene matches: 6. CDR3: CASSQEDRGRLAFF. In DNA, the CDR3 is TGTGCCAGCAGCCAAGAGGACAGGGGAAGGTTAGCTTTCTTT. The variable domain in full, with the rest retrieved from reference TRBV3-1 and TRBJ1-1, is DTAVSQTPKYLVTQMGNDKSIKCEQNLGHDTMYWYKQDSKKFLKIMFSYNNKELIINETVPNRFSPKSPDKAHLNLHINSLELGDSAVYFCASSQEDRGRLAFFGQGTRLTVV.